One sample yielded the 6 T cell receptor beta chains listed below, sequenced in a study of blood T cell repertoires in COVID-19. Profiled with immunoSEQ multiplex PCR; TCRdb holds only in-frame clones, not every one. The sample contains more than 200,000 clones, 80% to 90% of which appear only once. The sequenced material came from peripheral blood. The source is a woman of 80 years or more with COVID-19, enrolled during active disease.

The chain has TRBV5-1 and TRBJ2-1; 7 positions agree with TRBD1. With 0 bases clipped from V and 7 bases from J, the junction kept 10 bases outside the gene matches. From germline, CDR1 is SGHRS and CDR2 YFSETQ. The CDR3 extends over 16 amino acids. The CDR3 is CASSLGSTGTANEQFF. In DNA, the CDR3 is TGCGCCAGCAGCTTGGGCTCCACCGGGACAGCTAATGAGCAGTTCTTC.

This clone was counted a single time. The chain uses TRBV6-6 and TRBJ2-7; 11 nucleotides align to TRBD1. The V gene's germline CDR1 is MNHNY and CDR2 SVGAGI (reference sequence). The CDR3 length is 12 residues. With V trimmed by 11 bases and J by 5 bases, 5 bases remained unmatched. DNA of the CDR3: TGTGCCTCCGGGACAGGGGGAAACGAGCAGTACGTC. This translates into CASGTGGNEQYV.

This chain connects TRBV5-1 to TRBJ1-2, with D unresolved. V lost 0 bases and J 6 bases, leaving 12 bases between the germline ends. CDR3 length equals 14 residues. Germline V CDR1 and CDR2: SGHRS, YFSETQ. This chain's CDR3 is CASSLGPTEDGYTF. The CDR3 bases are TGCGCCAGCAGCTTGGGACCTACGGAGGATGGCTACACCTTC. Filled out from reference TRBV5-1 and TRBJ1-2, the complete variable domain reads KAGVTQTPRYLIKTRGQQVTLSCSPISGHRSVSWYQQTPGQGLQFLFEYFSETQRNKGNFPGRFSGRQFSNSRSEMNVSTLELGDSALYLCASSLGPTEDGYTFGSGTRLTVV.

This chain connects TRBV13 to TRBJ2-5, with 11 bases that match TRBD2. The CDR3 loop spans 14 amino acids. V shed 4 bases, J shed 9 bases, and the junction held 7 bases outside the gene matches. CDR1 is PRHDT, CDR2 FYEKMQ, per germline (reference sequence). The CDR3 spells CASSSSGGIGSQYF. The CDR3 DNA sequence: TGTGCCAGCAGCTCTAGCGGGGGGATTGGGTCCCAGTACTTC.

The rearrangement links TRBV7-8 to TRBJ2-2; TRBD1 might be the D (6 bases). CDR1 SGHVS and CDR2 FQNEAQ come from the germline V gene. The ends were cut back, 1 base at V and 5 bases at J, with 14 bases in the middle. This CDR3 region has 16 residues. This CDR3 is CASSLDITGYTGELFF. The CDR3 DNA is TGTGCCAGCAGCTTAGATATAACAGGGTATACCGGGGAGCTGTTTTTT.

The J gene is TRBJ1-1, the V gene TRBV14; D is perhaps TRBD1 (6 bases). CDR1 and CDR2 from the germline V gene are SGHDN and FVKESK. This CDR3 has 14 amino acids. V lost 4 bases and J 5 bases, leaving 14 bases between the germline ends. CDR3 residues: CASSPDRRKTEAFF. CDR3 DNA: TGTGCCAGCAGCCCGGACAGACGGAAAACTGAAGCTTTCTTT.